The sequence of this TCR beta chain was determined in a study of blood T cell repertoires in COVID-19. Study as a whole: The samples span acute and convalescent COVID-19 from the United States, Italy and Spain.

In the study's own analysis: Reference gene primer amplification in the assay estimated nucleated cell counts. Sequencing was performed with immunoSEQ multiplex PCR; in TCRdb, only in-frame clones are kept and a portion is missing. V and J calls and clone size are as listed in that table; D and trimming were resolved from the DNA. Among some 160,000 clones listed, 80% to 90% were seen once. Per germline, CDR1 MDHEN and CDR2 SYDVKM. The V end was cut by 5 bases, the J end by 0 bases, with 11 bases between. The CDR3 contains 15 residues. This TCR came from a woman aged 70 to 79 with acute or convalescent COVID-19. The chain couples TRBV28 to TRBJ1-3, with D unresolved. Sequencing input: peripheral blood. CDR3: CASSAAVISGNTIYF. CDR3 in DNA: TGTGCCAGCAGTGCGGCCGTTATCTCTGGAAACACCATATATTTT.